The 22 T cell receptor beta chains reported below all come from one sample, sequenced in a study of cytomegalovirus exposure and HLA in healthy donors. PCR primers comprised 60 Vbeta and 13 Jbeta primers. Only in-frame clones appear in the TCRdb table, and some are missing; sequencing was by immunoSEQ multiplex PCR. Here the sample spans about 130,000 clones, roughly 69% being singletons. What was sequenced was PBMCs. These receptors originate from a human donor in good health.

This clone was seen only once. This chain links TRBV30 with TRBJ1-6, with 10 bases that match TRBD1. Germline CDR1 is GTSNPN and CDR2 is SVGIG (reference sequence). V was pared by 8 bases and J by 2 bases, with 6 bases of the junction left unmatched. The CDR3 has 15 amino acids. The CDR3 reads CAGRDRGAYNSPLHF. Here the CDR3 DNA reads TGTGCCGGGCGGGACAGGGGCGCCTATAATTCACCCCTCCACTTT. Using reference TRBV30 and TRBJ1-6 for the parts outside the CDR3, the full variable domain is SQTIHQWPATLVQPVGSPLSLECTVEGTSNPNLYWYRQAAGRGLQLLFYSVGIGQISSEVPQNLSASRPQDRQFILSSKKLLLSDSGFYLCAGRDRGAYNSPLHFGNGTRLTVT.

The genes are TRBV7-9 and TRBJ2-3, with D tentatively TRBD2 (6 bases). V was cut by 5 bases and J by 1 base, with 13 bases left in between. The germline V gene encodes CDR1 SEHNR and CDR2 FQNEAQ (reference sequence). The length of the CDR3 is 15 residues. The CDR3 loop is CASSQGEVGTDTQYF. The CDR3 DNA is TGTGCCAGCAGCCAAGGGGAGGTTGGCACAGATACGCAGTATTTT.

This clone was recorded a few times. This rearrangement joins TRBV9 to TRBJ2-2; perhaps TRBD2 as D (5 bases). This CDR3 contains 16 residues. CDR1 and CDR2 from the germline V gene are SGDLS and YYNGEE. V gave up 3 bases and J gave up 0 bases, with 12 bases separating them. CDR3: CASSAQLGANTGELFF. The CDR3 nucleotides are TGTGCCAGCAGCGCCCAACTAGGAGCGAACACCGGGGAGCTGTTTTTT.

The chain uses TRBV10-3 and TRBJ1-1, with a tentative D call TRBD1 (6 bases). Per germline, CDR1 ENHRY and CDR2 SYGVKD. CDR3 length: 18 amino acids. Trimming pared 6 bases from V and 5 bases from J, leaving 28 bases between. CDR3 coding DNA: TGTGCCATCAGCCCGAATCAACTGTGGAGGGGGGGAGGTACTGAAGCTTTCTTT. Residues: CAISPNQLWRGGGTEAFF.

As DNA, the CDR3 is TGTGCCAGCAACCGACAGGGTAGCACAGATACGCAGTATTTT. Protein sequence: CASNRQGSTDTQYF. This chain uses TRBV7-2 with TRBJ2-3; TRBD1 matches at 7 bases. Trimming removed 7 bases from V and 0 bases from J; junction bases left unmatched: 4. Germline V gives CDR1 SGHTA, CDR2 FQGNSA. This CDR3 is 14 amino acids long.

This chain uses TRBV28 with TRBJ2-3; TRBD2 matches 12 bases. CDR3 size: 17 residues. V shed 1 base and J 5 bases; nucleotides not matched to a gene: 7. CDR1 MDHEN and CDR2 SYDVKM come from the germline V gene. CDR3 protein: CASSLSRTSGTVDTQYF. The CDR3 DNA reads TGTGCCAGCAGTTTATCCCGGACTAGCGGGACGGTAGATACGCAGTATTTT. The entire variable domain, with the rest obtained from reference TRBV28 and TRBJ2-3, is as follows: DVKVTQSSRYLVKRTGEKVFLECVQDMDHENMFWYRQDPGLGLRLIYFSYDVKMKEKGDIPEGYSVSREKKERFSLILESASTNQTSMYLCASSLSRTSGTVDTQYFGPGTRLTVL.

The V call is TRBV6-5, the J call TRBJ1-1; D perhaps matches TRBD1 (5 bases). Trimming removed 0 bases from V and 0 bases from J, with 11 bases in between. The length of the CDR3 is 16 residues. The germline V gene has CDR1 MNHEY and CDR2 SVGAGI. The chain's CDR3 is CASSYSSRQLNTEAFF. As DNA, the CDR3 is TGTGCCAGCAGTTACTCCAGCAGACAGTTGAACACTGAAGCTTTCTTT.

This clone was observed once. V usage is TRBV5-1 and J usage is TRBJ2-7; TRBD1 matches 7 bases. This CDR3 is built from 15 residues. Per germline, CDR1 SGHRS and CDR2 YFSETQ. Trimming removed 0 bases from V and 5 bases from J; junction bases left unmatched: 8. CDR3: CASSLAPTGKNEQYF. The CDR3 DNA reads TGCGCCAGCAGCTTGGCACCGACAGGGAAGAACGAGCAGTACTTC.

V is TRBV5-4 and J is TRBJ2-1; 9 nucleotides agree with TRBD1. Germline CDR1 reads SGHNT; CDR2 reads YYREEE (reference sequence). V shed 3 bases and J 2 bases; nucleotides not matched to a gene: 3. The CDR3 runs 15 residues. The chain's CDR3 is CASSSGTGTYNEQFF. DNA of the CDR3: TGTGCCAGCAGCTCCGGGACAGGGACCTACAATGAGCAGTTCTTC. The whole variable domain, remainder taken from reference TRBV5-4 and TRBJ2-1, is ETGVTQSPTHLIKTRGQQVTLRCSSQSGHNTVSWYQQALGQGPQFIFQYYREEENGRGNFPPRFSGLQFPNYSSELNVNALELDDSALYLCASSSGTGTYNEQFFGPGTRLTVL.

The chain links TRBV7-8 to TRBJ2-1, with 10 bases fitting TRBD1. Trimming cost V 1 base and J 16 bases; bases outside gene matches: 7. The CDR3 is 13 residues long. Germline values: CDR1 SGHVS, CDR2 FQNEAQ. The CDR3 DNA reads as TGTGCCAGCAGCTTAGTCAGAGGGACAGGGGAATTCTTC. Amino acids: CASSLVRGTGEFF.

The chain couples TRBV7-8 to TRBJ2-7; TRBD1 matches at 7 bases. The CDR3 runs 14 residues. Looked up from germline, CDR1 is SGHVS and CDR2 is FQNEAQ. The V and J ends lost 3 bases and 4 bases, in that order; junction bases with no gene match: 6. The CDR3 is CASSFGDSAYEQYF. The DNA for the CDR3 is TGTGCCAGCAGCTTTGGGGACAGCGCGTACGAGCAGTACTTC. The entire variable domain, with the rest obtained from reference TRBV7-8 and TRBJ2-7, is as follows: GAGVSQSPRYKVAKRGQDVALRCDPISGHVSLFWYQQALGQGPEFLTYFQNEAQLDKSGLPSDRFFAERPEGSVSTLKIQRTQQEDSAVYLCASSFGDSAYEQYFGPGTRLTVT.

The chain carries TRBV11-2 and TRBJ2-2, with 10 positions matching TRBD1. The germline CDR1 and CDR2 sequences are SGHAT and FQNNGV. The ends lost 4 bases at V and 5 bases at J; junction bases unmatched: 10. CDR3 size: 17 residues. The CDR3 spells CASSSLADRGVTGELFF. CDR3 DNA sequence: TGTGCCAGCAGCTCCCTGGCGGACAGGGGGGTGACCGGGGAGCTGTTTTTT.

This chain uses TRBV5-6 with TRBJ2-5; D may be TRBD1 (6 bases). The J call may be in error: the DNA end matches TRBJ2-7 better. The CDR3 is made up of 15 amino acids. Germline V gives CDR1 SGHDT, CDR2 YYEEEE. The CDR3 loop is CASSLGGRVYYEQYF. The CDR3 bases are TGTGCCAGCAGCTTGGGGGGGCGCGTGTACTACGAGCAGTACTTC.

The rearrangement uses TRBV28 and TRBJ1-1; the match to TRBD1 covers 8 bases. CDR3 length: 15 amino acids. V dropped 5 bases and J dropped 6; count of bases not matched to a gene: 11. Germline CDR1 reads MDHEN; CDR2 reads SYDVKM. CDR3 sequence: CASSPFVTGVAEAFF. As DNA, the CDR3 is TGTGCCAGCAGTCCCTTTGTGACAGGGGTGGCTGAAGCTTTCTTT. Looking up the rest from reference TRBV28 and TRBJ1-1 gives the full variable domain: DVKVTQSSRYLVKRTGEKVFLECVQDMDHENMFWYRQDPGLGLRLIYFSYDVKMKEKGDIPEGYSVSREKKERFSLILESASTNQTSMYLCASSPFVTGVAEAFFGQGTRLTVV.

Regarding this clone: At one end, the junction sequence differs from germline, possibly due to a read error. The chain joins TRBV7-6 to TRBJ2-7; 7 positions agree with TRBD1. Germline CDR1 reads SGHVS; CDR2 reads FNYEAQ. This CDR3 has 13 residues. The CDR3 DNA sequence: TGTGCCAGCAGATTAGACAGGGCCGGGGAGCAGTACTTC. Its protein product is CASRLDRAGEQYF.

The chain joins TRBV7-3 to TRBJ2-2, with D possibly being TRBD1 (6 bases). CDR3 length: 14 amino acids. Germline loops: CDR1 SGHTA, CDR2 FQGTGA. The V gene lost 4 bases and the J gene lost 4 bases, with 10 bases spanning the gap. The CDR3, as DNA: TGTGCCAGCAGCTCCCAGGGGACCACCGGGGAGCTGTTTTTT. This gives the protein CASSSQGTTGELFF.

The chain links TRBV10-1 to TRBJ2-1; 10 bases agree with TRBD2. The germline CDR1 and CDR2 sequences are WNHNN and SYGVQD (reference sequence). There are 18 residues in the CDR3. Trimming removed 4 bases from V and 0 bases from J; junction bases left unmatched: 9. CDR3 nucleotide sequence: TGCGCCAGCAGTGTACCTAGCGGGAGACCGAGCTCCTACAATGAGCAGTTCTTC. This codes for CASSVPSGRPSSYNEQFF.

The V call is TRBV19, the J call TRBJ1-2; D remains unclear. Looked up from germline, CDR1 is LNHDA and CDR2 is SQIVND (reference sequence). Trimming shortened V by 5 bases and J by 1 base, and 8 bases separated the two germline ends. This CDR3 spans 13 amino acids. In DNA, the CDR3 is TGTGCCAGTAGTGAACAAATTAACTATGGCTACACCTTC. Translation: CASSEQINYGYTF.

This clone is a singleton in its sample. The V and J genes are TRBV5-5 and TRBJ1-5; tentative D call: TRBD1 (5 bases). Germline CDR1 and CDR2: SGHKS and YYEKEE (reference sequence). The ends were cut back, 1 base at V and 2 bases at J, with 7 bases in the middle. The CDR3 is 14 residues long. The CDR3 is CASSLPGGNQPQHF. CDR3 nucleotides: TGTGCCAGCAGCTTGCCGGGGGGCAATCAGCCCCAGCATTTT.

The rearrangement joins TRBV4-1 to TRBJ1-4, with D tentatively TRBD1 (6 bases). The CDR3 loop spans 19 amino acids. Germline assignment: CDR1 MGHRA and CDR2 YSYEKL. Trimming took 2 bases from V and 7 from J, leaving 26 bases between them. Here the CDR3 reads CASSQSSAPQGLLGEKLFF. The DNA of the CDR3 is TGCGCCAGCAGCCAATCCTCTGCCCCGCAGGGGCTGTTGGGTGAAAAACTGTTTTTT.

The rearrangement joins TRBV2 to TRBJ1-6, with a possible D match to TRBD1 (5 bases). CDR3 length equals 19 residues. The germline V gene encodes CDR1 SNHLY and CDR2 FYNNEI. Trimming removed 5 bases at V and 0 bases at J, with 20 bases between. In DNA form, the CDR3 reads TGTGCCAGCAGTTCCCGCCTACGACAGACGAGCTCCTATAATTCACCCCTCCACTTT. This translates into CASSSRLRQTSSYNSPLHF.

The chain has TRBV2 and TRBJ2-5; 15 nucleotides line up with TRBD2. V lost 6 bases and J lost 2; bases outside the gene matches: 4. Germline V lookup: CDR1 SNHLY, CDR2 FYNNEI. The CDR3 loop spans 16 amino acids. As DNA, the CDR3 is TGTGCCAGCAGCCAGGGACTAGCGGGGGGACAAGAGACCCAGTACTTC. Protein sequence: CASSQGLAGGQETQYF.